Listed here are 27 T cell receptor beta chains from one sample, sequenced in a study of cytomegalovirus exposure and HLA in healthy donors. This PCR relied on a set of 60 Vbeta primers and 13 Jbeta primers. Using immunoSEQ multiplex PCR, the repertoire was profiled, and TCRdb retains in-frame clones only, with some absent. Recorded here are 130,000 or so clones; the top ten clones represent around 2.2%. What was sequenced was PBMCs. The origin of the receptors is a woman between 18 and 29 years old in good health and CMV-seronegative.

Concerning this clone: One end of the junction varies from germline; a read error may be responsible. This chain uses TRBV7-7 with TRBJ2-3, with a possible D match to TRBD1 (5 bases). Germline CDR1 SSHAT, CDR2 FNYEAQ (reference sequence). The CDR3 spans 14 residues. In DNA form, the CDR3 reads TGTGCTAGCAGCCAAGGGGTTAGCACAGATACGCAGTATTTT. This encodes CASSQGVSTDTQYF.

About this clone itself: Other DNA sequences in the sample encode the same CDR3. The chain uses TRBV6-6 and TRBJ2-2; 8 bases are a match to TRBD2. The germline V gene encodes CDR1 MNHNY and CDR2 SVGAGI (reference sequence). The CDR3 has 15 residues. Trimming cost V 2 bases and J 2 bases; bases outside gene matches: 1. CDR3 nucleotides: TGTGCCAGCAGTTACGCGGGGGGAAACACCGGGGAGCTGTTTTTT. It yields the protein CASSYAGGNTGELFF.

This chain links TRBV6-5 with TRBJ2-7; 10 positions agree with TRBD2. This CDR3 has 14 residues. Germline loops: CDR1 MNHEY, CDR2 SVGAGI. V trimming: 6 bases; J trimming: 5 bases; junction bases outside the gene matches: 7. The CDR3 reads CASSASGSPHEQYF. Here the CDR3 DNA reads TGTGCCAGCAGCGCTAGCGGGAGCCCCCACGAGCAGTACTTC.

This chain joins TRBV30 and TRBJ1-1, with D perhaps TRBD1 (5 bases). The CDR3 extends over 14 amino acids. Looked up from germline, CDR1 is GTSNPN and CDR2 is SVGIG (reference sequence). Trimming pared 4 bases from V and 3 bases from J, leaving 15 bases between. CDR3 in amino acids: CAWTTGYGDTEAFF. CDR3 in DNA: TGTGCCTGGACCACAGGATATGGGGACACTGAAGCTTTCTTT.

The chain employs TRBV5-3 and TRBJ1-3; D perhaps matches TRBD1 (5 bases). TRBV5-3 is treated as an ORF (open reading frame) with a function not yet certain. This CDR3 region has 17 residues. V was shortened by 4 bases and J by 3 bases, with 20 bases between the two germline ends. CDR3: CARSGARASRDGNTIYF. CDR3 sequence (DNA): TGTGCCAGAAGCGGGGCCCGGGCCAGCAGAGATGGAAACACCATATATTTT.

The CDR3 sequence: CASSIVLAGKETQYF. The CDR3 coding sequence is TGTGCCAGTAGTATCGTACTAGCGGGAAAAGAGACCCAGTACTTC. This chain joins TRBV19 and TRBJ2-5, with TRBD2 identical over 10 bases. CDR1 LNHDA and CDR2 SQIVND come from the germline V gene (reference sequence). J was trimmed by 3 bases and V by 3 bases; bases with no gene match: 4. This CDR3 has 15 amino acids.

The chain couples TRBV4-2 to TRBJ1-1, with no clear D. The CDR3 has 13 amino acids. Trimming took off 2 bases at V and 3 bases at J, with 7 bases between the two ends. In germline, CDR1 is LGHNA, CDR2 YNFKEQ. CDR3 coding DNA: TGTGCCAGCAGCCAATTAAGAGACACTGAAGCTTTCTTT. Its protein product is CASSQLRDTEAFF.

This chain connects TRBV19 to TRBJ1-5, with D perhaps TRBD1 (6 bases). The CDR3 totals 15 residues. Germline V lookup: CDR1 LNHDA, CDR2 SQIVND (reference sequence). V was clipped by 6 bases and J by 3 bases, with 15 bases between them. The CDR3, as DNA: TGTGCCAGTAGACCCTCAGGGGCTAACAATCAGCCCCAGCATTTT. Translation: CASRPSGANNQPQHF.

The chain uses TRBV9 and TRBJ2-4, with TRBD1 as a possible D gene (6 bases). Germline CDR1 reads SGDLS; CDR2 reads YYNGEE. The length of the CDR3 is 17 residues. Trimming took 0 bases from V and 5 from J, leaving 18 bases between them. This CDR3 is CASSVGGSWGLENIQYF. CDR3 nucleotide sequence: TGTGCCAGCAGCGTAGGTGGTAGTTGGGGGCTTGAAAACATTCAGTACTTC.

The chain recombines TRBV9 with TRBJ2-3; weak D call: TRBD2 (5 bases). This CDR3 region has 13 residues. The V end was cut by 4 bases, the J end by 6 bases, with 12 bases between. Germline CDR1 is SGDLS and CDR2 is YYNGEE. CDR3 in amino acids: CASSPRWEDTQYF. CDR3 DNA sequence: TGTGCCAGCAGCCCACGGTGGGAGGATACGCAGTATTTT.

This chain uses TRBV9 with TRBJ1-2; the D is unclear. V lost 6 bases to trimming and J lost 3 bases, with 9 bases between them. CDR1 and CDR2 (germline): SGDLS, YYNGEE. This CDR3 is built from 12 residues. The CDR3 here is CASTTDYYGYTF. The CDR3 bases are TGTGCCAGCACAACTGACTACTATGGCTACACCTTC. The variable domain in full, with the rest retrieved from reference TRBV9 and TRBJ1-2, is DSGVTQTPKHLITATGQRVTLRCSPRSGDLSVYWYQQSLDQGLQFLIQYYNGEERAKGNILERFSAQQFPDLHSELNLSSLELGDSALYFCASTTDYYGYTFGSGTRLTVV.

V and J are TRBV4-1 and TRBJ2-7; TRBD2 matches at 12 bases. Per the germline V gene, CDR1 is MGHRA and CDR2 is YSYEKL. The CDR3 runs 17 residues. The V gene end was trimmed by 4 bases and the J gene end by 6 bases; junction bases not matched to a gene: 13. The CDR3 DNA is TGCGCCAGCAGCCCAGGGGAGGCTAGCGGGAGGGCCGGCGAGCAGTACGTC. Translating it yields CASSPGEASGRAGEQYV.

About this clone itself: Other DNA sequences within the sample encode an identical CDR3. J is TRBJ1-1 and V is TRBV7-9; maybe TRBD1 (5 bases). This CDR3 has 13 residues. V lost 5 bases and J lost 2, with 9 bases in between. The germline CDR1 and CDR2 sequences are SEHNR and FQNEAQ (reference sequence). CDR3 loop: CASSLTGNTEAFF. The CDR3 DNA is TGTGCCAGCAGCCTCACAGGAAACACTGAAGCTTTCTTT.

The chain is built from TRBV28 and TRBJ2-7, with TRBD1 as a possible D gene (6 bases). CDR1 MDHEN and CDR2 SYDVKM come from the germline V gene. The germline V and J ends were trimmed by 5 bases and 3 bases, with 14 bases remaining between them. The CDR3 has 14 residues. In DNA form, the CDR3 reads TGTGCCAGCAGTGAGACAGGTTCAATCTACGAGCAGTACGTC. Protein product: CASSETGSIYEQYV.

This chain connects TRBV5-4 to TRBJ2-7; D might be TRBD2 (5 bases). The V end was cut by 1 base, the J end by 9 bases, with 14 bases between. Germline CDR1 is SGHNT and CDR2 is YYREEE (reference sequence). The CDR3 has 13 amino acids. The CDR3 spells CASSLPGVLGQYF. Here the CDR3 DNA reads TGTGCCAGCAGCTTGCCCGGGGTCTTGGGGCAGTACTTC.

This sequence joins TRBV14 and TRBJ2-1; the match to TRBD2 covers 9 bases. J was trimmed by 6 bases and V by 0 bases; bases with no gene match: 15. The germline V gene encodes CDR1 SGHDN and CDR2 FVKESK. The CDR3 sequence is 19 residues long. The CDR3 spells CASSQEASGKFSWVNEQFF. CDR3 bases: TGTGCCAGCAGCCAAGAGGCTAGCGGGAAATTCTCTTGGGTCAATGAGCAGTTCTTC.

CDR3 nucleotide sequence: TGCGCCAGCAGTCGGACTAGCGGGAGGGGCGGAGGGGTAGATGAGCAGTTCTTC. Encoded protein: CASSRTSGRGGGVDEQFF. V is TRBV4-1 and J is TRBJ2-1; TRBD2 matches at 15 bases. Per germline, CDR1 MGHRA and CDR2 YSYEKL. J gave up 8 bases and V 6 bases, and 14 bases lay outside the gene matches. This CDR3 spans 18 amino acids.

The chain links TRBV9 to TRBJ2-2; a possible D gene is TRBD2 (7 bases). The CDR3 covers 16 residues. Trimming cost V 4 bases and J 5 bases, with 18 bases left between them. Germline CDR1 is SGDLS and CDR2 is YYNGEE. Written as DNA, the CDR3 is TGTGCCAGCAGCCCTGGGGGCGGGGAGGGGACCGGGGAGCTGTTTTTT. Encoded protein: CASSPGGGEGTGELFF.

V usage is TRBV2 and J usage is TRBJ2-5; D is perhaps TRBD2 (5 bases). V shed 8 bases and J shed 1 base, with 11 bases lying between them. CDR3 length equals 13 residues. Germline V gene lookup returns CDR1 SNHLY and CDR2 FYNNEI. The CDR3 protein is CASLDWVQETQYF. The CDR3 nucleotides are TGTGCCAGCCTGGACTGGGTCCAAGAGACCCAGTACTTC.

J is TRBJ1-1 and V is TRBV5-4; D is undetermined. Germline V lookup: CDR1 SGHNT, CDR2 YYREEE (reference sequence). Trimming removed 2 bases at V and 0 bases at J, with 11 bases between. This CDR3 spans 15 amino acids. The chain's CDR3 is CASSLTWEVNTEAFF. CDR3 DNA: TGTGCCAGCAGCTTAACGTGGGAGGTGAACACTGAAGCTTTCTTT. The variable domain in full, completed from reference TRBV5-4 and TRBJ1-1, reads ETGVTQSPTHLIKTRGQQVTLRCSSQSGHNTVSWYQQALGQGPQFIFQYYREEENGRGNFPPRFSGLQFPNYSSELNVNALELDDSALYLCASSLTWEVNTEAFFGQGTRLTVV.

The rearrangement links TRBV7-6 to TRBJ2-2, with 15 nucleotides matching TRBD2. The CDR3 is 17 amino acids. The V gene end was trimmed by 8 bases and the J gene end by 6 bases; junction bases not matched to a gene: 10. From germline, CDR1 is SGHVS and CDR2 FNYEAQ. CDR3 sequence (DNA): TGTGCCAGCCGCAGGACTAGCGGGAGGGTAGGAGCCGGGGAGCTGTTTTTT. Protein sequence: CASRRTSGRVGAGELFF.

This chain joins TRBV7-2 and TRBJ2-7, with D possibly matching TRBD1 (6 bases). The CDR3 extends over 14 amino acids. CDR1 and CDR2 from the germline V gene are SGHTA and FQGNSA. The V and J ends lost 1 base and 4 bases respectively, with 11 bases between them. The CDR3 DNA reads as TGTGCCAGCAGCTTAGAGGCCAGGGGTTACGAGCAGTACGTC. Its protein product is CASSLEARGYEQYV.

The chain links TRBV19 to TRBJ2-2; TRBD1 aligns across 8 bases. From germline, CDR1 is LNHDA and CDR2 SQIVND (reference sequence). The CDR3 contains 15 residues. V shed 3 bases and J 4 bases; nucleotides not matched to a gene: 4. CDR3 residues: CASSIPDRVTGELFF. The CDR3 DNA follows: TGTGCCAGTAGTATTCCGGACAGGGTCACCGGGGAGCTGTTTTTT.

The chain is built from TRBV12-5 and TRBJ2-4; TRBD1 aligns across 7 bases. V gave up 2 bases and J gave up 7 bases; unmatched junction bases: 17. The CDR3 covers 18 residues. From germline, CDR1 is LGHNT and CDR2 FRNRAP. The DNA of the CDR3 is TGTGCTAGTGGTTTGCCTCCAGACAGGGCCGGGCCATCCAACATTCAGTACTTC. Amino acid sequence: CASGLPPDRAGPSNIQYF.

V and J are TRBV10-1 and TRBJ1-5; D not certain. The germline gives CDR1 WNHNN, CDR2 SYGVQD (reference sequence). V shed 6 bases and J shed 1 base, with 7 bases lying between them. The CDR3 contains 13 residues. The CDR3 loop is CASRIGSNQPQHF. CDR3 in DNA: TGCGCCAGCAGGATTGGCAGCAATCAGCCCCAGCATTTT.

This chain joins TRBV19 and TRBJ1-1, with D perhaps TRBD1 (5 bases). The CDR3 contains 14 residues. Trimming left V 1 base short and J 0 bases short, with 6 bases between. Germline-derived CDR1 and CDR2 are LNHDA and SQIVND (reference sequence). The CDR3 protein is CASSIGQMNTEAFF. DNA of the CDR3: TGTGCCAGTAGTATAGGACAGATGAACACTGAAGCTTTCTTT.

The chain joins TRBV11-3 to TRBJ1-1; D might be TRBD1 (5 bases). The CDR3 covers 13 residues. The germline V gene encodes CDR1 SGHNT and CDR2 YENEEA. V gave up 6 bases and J gave up 6 bases, with 14 bases separating them. The CDR3 loop is CASSPLRGAEAFF. DNA for the CDR3: TGTGCCAGCAGTCCGCTCCGGGGGGCTGAAGCTTTCTTT.